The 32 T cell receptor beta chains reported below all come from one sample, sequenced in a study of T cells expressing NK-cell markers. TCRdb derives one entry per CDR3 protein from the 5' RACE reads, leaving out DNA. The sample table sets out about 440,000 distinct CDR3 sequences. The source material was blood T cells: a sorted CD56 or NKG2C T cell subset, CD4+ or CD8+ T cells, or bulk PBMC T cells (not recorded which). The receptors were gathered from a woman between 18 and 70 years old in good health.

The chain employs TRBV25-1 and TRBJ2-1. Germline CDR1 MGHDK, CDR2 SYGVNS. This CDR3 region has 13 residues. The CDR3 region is CASSEGVYNEQFF.

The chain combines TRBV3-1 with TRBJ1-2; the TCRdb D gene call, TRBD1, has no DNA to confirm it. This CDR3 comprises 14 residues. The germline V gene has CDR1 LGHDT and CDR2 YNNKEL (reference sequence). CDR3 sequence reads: CASSQGRLNYGYTF. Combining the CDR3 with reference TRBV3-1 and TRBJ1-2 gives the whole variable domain DTAVSQTPKYLVTQMGNDKSIKCEQNLGHDTMYWYKQDSKKFLKIMFSYNNKELIINETVPNRFSPKSPDKAHLNLHINSLELGDSAVYFCASSQGRLNYGYTFGSGTRLTVV.

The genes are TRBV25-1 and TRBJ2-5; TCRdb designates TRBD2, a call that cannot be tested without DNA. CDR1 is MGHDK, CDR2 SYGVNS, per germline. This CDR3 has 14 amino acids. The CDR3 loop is CASSTPSGRETQYF.

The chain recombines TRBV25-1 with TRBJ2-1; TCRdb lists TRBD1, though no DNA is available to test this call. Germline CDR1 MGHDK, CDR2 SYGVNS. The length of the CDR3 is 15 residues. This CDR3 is CASKHRDFDYNEQFF.

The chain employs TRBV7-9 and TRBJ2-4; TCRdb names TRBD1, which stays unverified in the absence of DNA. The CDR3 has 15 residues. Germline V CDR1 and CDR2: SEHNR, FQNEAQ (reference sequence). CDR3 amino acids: CASSFPGGDDVIQYF.

The CDR3 protein is CASIKVGTEAFF. The J gene is TRBJ1-1, the V gene TRBV6-5. Germline V lookup: CDR1 MNHEY, CDR2 SVGAGI. The CDR3 spans 12 residues.

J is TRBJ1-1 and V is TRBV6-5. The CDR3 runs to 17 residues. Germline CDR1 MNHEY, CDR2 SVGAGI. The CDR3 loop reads CASSSDLSGGLNTEAFF.

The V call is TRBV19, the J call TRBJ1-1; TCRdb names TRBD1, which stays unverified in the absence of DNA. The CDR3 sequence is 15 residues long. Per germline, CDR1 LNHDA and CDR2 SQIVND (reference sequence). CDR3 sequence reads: CASSIFPRLNTEAFF.

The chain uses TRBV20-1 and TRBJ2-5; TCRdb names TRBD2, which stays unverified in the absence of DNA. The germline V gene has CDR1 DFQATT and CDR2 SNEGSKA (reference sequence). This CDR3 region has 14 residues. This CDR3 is CSARFSGSIVTQYF.

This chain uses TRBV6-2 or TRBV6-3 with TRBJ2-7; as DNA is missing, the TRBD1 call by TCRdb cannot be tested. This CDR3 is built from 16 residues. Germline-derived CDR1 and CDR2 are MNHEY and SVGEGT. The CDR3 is CASSYSSGTGVSEQYF.

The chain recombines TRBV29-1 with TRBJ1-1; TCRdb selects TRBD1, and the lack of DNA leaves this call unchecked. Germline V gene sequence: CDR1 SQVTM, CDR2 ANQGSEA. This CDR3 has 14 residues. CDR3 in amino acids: CSVRPGRPNTEAFF.

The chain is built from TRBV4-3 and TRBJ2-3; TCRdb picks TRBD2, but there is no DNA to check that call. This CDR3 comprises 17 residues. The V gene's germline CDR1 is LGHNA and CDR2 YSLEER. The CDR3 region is CASSQGAGTSGTDTQYF.

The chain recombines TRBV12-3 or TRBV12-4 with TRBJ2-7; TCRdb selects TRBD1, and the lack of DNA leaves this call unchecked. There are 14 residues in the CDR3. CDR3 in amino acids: CASRDGTGIYEQYF.

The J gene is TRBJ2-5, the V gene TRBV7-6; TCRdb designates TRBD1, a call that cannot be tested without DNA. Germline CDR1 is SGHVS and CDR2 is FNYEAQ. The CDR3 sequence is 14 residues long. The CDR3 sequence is CASTLRGGEETQYF.

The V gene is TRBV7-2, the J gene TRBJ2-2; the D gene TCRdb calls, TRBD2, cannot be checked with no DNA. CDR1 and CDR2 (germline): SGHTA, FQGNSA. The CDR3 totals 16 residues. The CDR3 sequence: CASSLLAVRDTGELFF.

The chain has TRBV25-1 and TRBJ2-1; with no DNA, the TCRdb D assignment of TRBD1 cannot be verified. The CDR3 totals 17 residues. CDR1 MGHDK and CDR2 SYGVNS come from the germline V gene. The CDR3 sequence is CASSEVAIGPGYNEQFF. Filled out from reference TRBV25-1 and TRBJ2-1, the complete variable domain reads EADIYQTPRYLVIGTGKKITLECSQTMGHDKMYWYQQDPGMELHLIHYSYGVNSTEKGDLSSESTVSRIRTEHFPLTLESARPSHTSQYLCASSEVAIGPGYNEQFFGPGTRLTVL.

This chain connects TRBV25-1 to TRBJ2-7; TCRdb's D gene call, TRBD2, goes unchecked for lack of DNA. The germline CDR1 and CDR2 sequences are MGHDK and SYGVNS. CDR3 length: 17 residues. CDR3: CASSANLPGLASYEQYF.

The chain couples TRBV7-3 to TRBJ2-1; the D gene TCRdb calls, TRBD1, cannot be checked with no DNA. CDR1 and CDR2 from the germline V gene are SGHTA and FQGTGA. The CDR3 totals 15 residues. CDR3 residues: CASSLRQGAIDEQFF.

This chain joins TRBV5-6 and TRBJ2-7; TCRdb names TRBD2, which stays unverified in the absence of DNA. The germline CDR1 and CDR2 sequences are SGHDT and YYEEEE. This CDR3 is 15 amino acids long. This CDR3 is CASSSRALPPYEQYF. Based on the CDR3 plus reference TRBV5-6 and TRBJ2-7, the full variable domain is DAGVTQSPTHLIKTRGQQVTLRCSPKSGHDTVSWYQQALGQGPQFIFQYYEEEERQRGNFPDRFSGHQFPNYSSELNVNALLLGDSALYLCASSSRALPPYEQYFGPGTRLTVT.

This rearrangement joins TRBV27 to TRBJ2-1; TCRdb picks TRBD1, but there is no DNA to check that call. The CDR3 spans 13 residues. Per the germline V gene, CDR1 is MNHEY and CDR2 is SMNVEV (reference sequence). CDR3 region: CASSPGIYNEQFF.

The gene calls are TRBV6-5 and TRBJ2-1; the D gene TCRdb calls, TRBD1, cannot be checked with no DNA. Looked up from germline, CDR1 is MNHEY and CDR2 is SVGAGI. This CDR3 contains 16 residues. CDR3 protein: CASSYSAQGAYNEQFF.

CDR3 sequence reads: CASSLREDTQYF. The J gene is TRBJ2-3, the V gene TRBV18; without DNA, the TCRdb call of TRBD1 cannot be checked. The CDR3 is 12 residues long. Germline V gene sequence: CDR1 KGHSH, CDR2 LQKENI.

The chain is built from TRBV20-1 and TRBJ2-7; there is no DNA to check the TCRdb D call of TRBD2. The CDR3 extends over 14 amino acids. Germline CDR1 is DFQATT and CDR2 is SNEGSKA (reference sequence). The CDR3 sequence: CSASLTSGAYEQYF.

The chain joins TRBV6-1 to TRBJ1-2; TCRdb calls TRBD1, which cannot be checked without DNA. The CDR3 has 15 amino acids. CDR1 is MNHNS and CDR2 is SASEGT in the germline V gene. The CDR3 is CASIITPWGSYGYTF.

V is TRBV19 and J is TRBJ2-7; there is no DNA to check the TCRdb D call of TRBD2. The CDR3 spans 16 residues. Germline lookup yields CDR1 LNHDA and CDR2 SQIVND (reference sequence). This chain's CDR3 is CASSVGLAGASYEQYF.

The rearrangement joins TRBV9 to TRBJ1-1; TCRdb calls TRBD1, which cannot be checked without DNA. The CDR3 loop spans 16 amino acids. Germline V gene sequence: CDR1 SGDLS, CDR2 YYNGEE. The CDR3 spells CASSVGGADGDTEAFF. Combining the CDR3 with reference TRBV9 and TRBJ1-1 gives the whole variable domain DSGVTQTPKHLITATGQRVTLRCSPRSGDLSVYWYQQSLDQGLQFLIQYYNGEERAKGNILERFSAQQFPDLHSELNLSSLELGDSALYFCASSVGGADGDTEAFFGQGTRLTVV.

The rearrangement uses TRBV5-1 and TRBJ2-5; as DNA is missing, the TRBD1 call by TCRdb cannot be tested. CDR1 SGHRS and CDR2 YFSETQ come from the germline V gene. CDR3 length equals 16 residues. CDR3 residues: CASSLGRREYEETQYF.

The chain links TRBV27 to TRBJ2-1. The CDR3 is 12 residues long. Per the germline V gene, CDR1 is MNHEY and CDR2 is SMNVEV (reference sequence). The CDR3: CASSFGYNEQFF.

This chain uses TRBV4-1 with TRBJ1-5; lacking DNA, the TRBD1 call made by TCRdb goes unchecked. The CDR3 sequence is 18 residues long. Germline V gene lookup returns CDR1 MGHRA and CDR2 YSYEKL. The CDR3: CASSQDLWTGVSNQPQHF.

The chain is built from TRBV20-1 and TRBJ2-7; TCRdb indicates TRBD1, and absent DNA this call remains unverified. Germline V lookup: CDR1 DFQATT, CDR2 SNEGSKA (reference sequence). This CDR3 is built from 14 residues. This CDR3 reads CSARDRVGVYEQYF.

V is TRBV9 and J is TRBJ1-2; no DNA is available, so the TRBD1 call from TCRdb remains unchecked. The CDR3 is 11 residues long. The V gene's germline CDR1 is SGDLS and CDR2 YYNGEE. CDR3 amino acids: CASSTPGGYTF.

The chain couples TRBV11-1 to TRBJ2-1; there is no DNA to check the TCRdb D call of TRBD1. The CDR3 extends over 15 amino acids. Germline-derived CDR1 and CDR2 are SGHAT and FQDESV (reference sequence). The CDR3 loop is CASSHTNRGSNEQFF.